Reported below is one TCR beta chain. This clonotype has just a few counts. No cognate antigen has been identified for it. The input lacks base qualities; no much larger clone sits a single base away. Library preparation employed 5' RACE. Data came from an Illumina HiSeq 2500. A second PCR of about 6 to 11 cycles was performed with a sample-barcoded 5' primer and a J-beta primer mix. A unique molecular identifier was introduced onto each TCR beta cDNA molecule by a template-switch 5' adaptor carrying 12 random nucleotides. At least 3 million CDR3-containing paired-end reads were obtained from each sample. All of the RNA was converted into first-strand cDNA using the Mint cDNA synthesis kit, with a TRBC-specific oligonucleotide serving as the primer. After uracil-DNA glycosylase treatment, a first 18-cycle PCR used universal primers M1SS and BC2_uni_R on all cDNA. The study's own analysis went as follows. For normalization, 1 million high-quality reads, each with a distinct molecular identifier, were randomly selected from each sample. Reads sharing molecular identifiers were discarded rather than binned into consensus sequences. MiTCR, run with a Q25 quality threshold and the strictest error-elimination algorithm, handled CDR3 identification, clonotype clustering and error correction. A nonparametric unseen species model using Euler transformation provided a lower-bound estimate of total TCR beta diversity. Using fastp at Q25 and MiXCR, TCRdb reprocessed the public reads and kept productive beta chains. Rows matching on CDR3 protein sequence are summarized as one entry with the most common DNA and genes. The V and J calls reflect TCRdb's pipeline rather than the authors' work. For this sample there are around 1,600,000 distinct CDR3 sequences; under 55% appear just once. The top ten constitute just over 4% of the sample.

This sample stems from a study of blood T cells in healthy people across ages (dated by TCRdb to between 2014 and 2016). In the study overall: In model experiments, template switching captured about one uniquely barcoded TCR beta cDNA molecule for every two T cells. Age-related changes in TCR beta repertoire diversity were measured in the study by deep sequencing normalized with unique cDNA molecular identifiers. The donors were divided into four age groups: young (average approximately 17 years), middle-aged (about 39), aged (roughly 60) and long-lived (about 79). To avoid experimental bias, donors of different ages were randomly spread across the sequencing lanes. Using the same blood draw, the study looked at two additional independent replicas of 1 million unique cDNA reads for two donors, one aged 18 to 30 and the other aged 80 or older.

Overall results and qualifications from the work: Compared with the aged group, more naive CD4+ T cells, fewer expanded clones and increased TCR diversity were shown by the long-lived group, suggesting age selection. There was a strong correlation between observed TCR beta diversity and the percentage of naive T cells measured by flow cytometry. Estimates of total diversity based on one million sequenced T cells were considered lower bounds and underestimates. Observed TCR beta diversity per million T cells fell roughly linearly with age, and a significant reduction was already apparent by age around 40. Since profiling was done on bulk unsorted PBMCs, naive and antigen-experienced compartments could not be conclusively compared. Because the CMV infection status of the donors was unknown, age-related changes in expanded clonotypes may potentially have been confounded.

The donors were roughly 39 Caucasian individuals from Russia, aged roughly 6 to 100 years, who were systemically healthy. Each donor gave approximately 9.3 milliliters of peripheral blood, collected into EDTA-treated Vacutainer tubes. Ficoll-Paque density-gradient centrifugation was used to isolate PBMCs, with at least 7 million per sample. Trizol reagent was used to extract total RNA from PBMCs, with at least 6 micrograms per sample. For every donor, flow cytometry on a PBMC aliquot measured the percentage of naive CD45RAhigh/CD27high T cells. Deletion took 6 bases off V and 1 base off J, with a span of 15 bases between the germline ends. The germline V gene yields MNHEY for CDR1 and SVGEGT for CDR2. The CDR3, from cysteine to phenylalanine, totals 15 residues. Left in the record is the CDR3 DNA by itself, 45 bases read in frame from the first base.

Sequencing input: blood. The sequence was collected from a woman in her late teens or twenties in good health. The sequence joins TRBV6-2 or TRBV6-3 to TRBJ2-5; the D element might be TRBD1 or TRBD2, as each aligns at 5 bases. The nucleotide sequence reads TGTGCCAGCAGCCCATTAACCGGGGCCCAAGAGACCCAGTACTTC. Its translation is CASSPLTGAQETQYF.